A selection of T cell receptor beta chains follows, all from one sample in a study of blood T cell repertoires in COVID-19. The assay was immunoSEQ multiplex PCR, and TCRdb's table has in-frame clones only and misses some. The profile shows roughly 310,000 clones, about 89% of them singletons. The sequenced sample was PBMCs or T cells enriched from blood (not recorded which). These receptor sequences come from a woman aged 40 to 50 who had recovered from COVID-19. The CDR3 runs from the conserved cysteine through the conserved F or W. Clone size is stated in some rows and not others, as once, few, many or a class when expanded.

clone_size j_call v_call cdr3_aa
once TRBJ2-7 TRBV4-2 CASSQWRASVSYEQYF
once TRBJ2-3 TRBV7-9 CASSSGSDSDTQYF
- TRBJ2-5 TRBV7-2 CASSYRDRAFWQETQYF
- TRBJ2-1 TRBV11-1 CASSPGLAGLGDEQFF
- TRBJ2-2 TRBV6-2/TRBV6-3 CASSYQITSGRDTGELFF
- TRBJ2-7 TRBV7-2 CASSGTGGQSKQYF
once TRBJ1-2 TRBV10-3 CAITGNYGYTF
- TRBJ1-1 TRBV7-3 CASSPPGMNTEAFF
- TRBJ1-5 TRBV7-4 CASSGGQGMNQPQHF
- TRBJ1-1 TRBV6-5 CASSLNRERNTEAFF
- TRBJ2-6 TRBV28 CASSLPRQGSFAGANVLTF
- TRBJ2-7 TRBV28 CASSFKDRPYEQYF
- TRBJ2-7 TRBV18 CASSPGTSGEQYF